This T cell receptor beta chain emerged from a study of CD8+CD57+ T cells in acquired aplastic anemia. Study overall: DNA per sorted CD4+ or CD8+ sample ranged roughly 0.19 to 30 ug, averaging roughly 3.2 ug. Study-level findings and limits: No significant difference in CD8+ Simpson's diversity was found between patients and controls. Between patients and controls, about 31 CD8+ CDR3 sequences were found in common.

Of note for this clonotype: Its cognate antigen is unknown.

Profiles of TCR beta VDJ and CDR3 were generated from a genomic DNA template. TCRdb passed the reads through MiXCR, listing each CDR3 protein once. The table shows 150,000 to 200,000 distinct CDR3 sequences, with 64% occurring only once. The ends were cut back, 1 base at V and 7 bases at J, with 13 bases in the middle. From germline, CDR1 is SNHLY and CDR2 FYNNEI. There are 15 residues in the CDR3. This receptor was identified in a human donor with severe aplastic anemia or a healthy control (not recorded which). The sequenced sample was sorted CD4+, CD8+, or CD8+CD57+ T cells (not recorded which) from PBMCs. The chain has TRBV2 and TRBJ1-4, with D perhaps TRBD1 (6 bases). CDR3 sequence: CASSEGGAASEKLFF. The CDR3 DNA is TGTGCCAGCAGTGAAGGGGGGGCGGCTAGTGAAAAACTGTTTTTT.